A single sample is the source of the 21 T cell receptor beta chains below, sequenced in a study of blood T cells in healthy people across ages. For the second PCR, which ran for roughly 7 to 11 cycles, a sample-barcoded 5' primer and a J-beta primer mix were used. TCRdb passed the 5' RACE reads through MiXCR, listing each CDR3 protein once. The table has about 1 million distinct CDR3 sequences, roughly 45% seen once. Sequences were obtained from blood. These TCRs come from a woman aged 55-69 years in good health.

A remark on this clonotype: A read error is possible here, since a much larger clone lies one base away. The chain links TRBV7-2 to TRBJ2-1; 7 bases are a match to TRBD1. The CDR3 has 15 amino acids. Germline CDR1 SGHTA, CDR2 FQGNSA. V was pared by 6 bases and J by 7 bases, with 12 bases of the junction left unmatched. The chain's CDR3 is CASRGRTGTGNEQFF. DNA of the CDR3: TGTGCCAGCAGGGGACGGACAGGCACTGGGAATGAGCAGTTCTTC.

This clonotype was picked up a small number of times. This rearrangement joins TRBV29-1 to TRBJ2-7; 7 bases agree with TRBD1. Germline-derived CDR1 and CDR2 are SQVTM and ANQGSEA. The CDR3 extends over 12 amino acids. Trimming took 4 bases from V and 5 from J; bases not matched to a gene: 5. CDR3 region: CSVGVGGHEQYF. The CDR3 nucleotides read TGCAGCGTTGGAGTAGGGGGCCACGAGCAGTACTTC.

This clonotype was seen repeatedly, ten times or more. The V call is TRBV7-9, the J call TRBJ2-4; 7 nucleotides line up with TRBD2. From germline, CDR1 is SEHNR and CDR2 FQNEAQ (reference sequence). The trim removed 5 bases at V and 3 bases at J, leaving 16 bases unmatched. This CDR3 comprises 18 residues. For the CDR3, the DNA is TGTGCCAGCAGCCCTGGCGCGGGAGCGACGTTGGACAAAAACATTCAGTACTTC. This sequence encodes CASSPGAGATLDKNIQYF. The full variable domain, in which reference TRBV7-9 and TRBJ2-4 provide the parts outside the CDR3, is DTGVSQNPRHKITKRGQNVTFRCDPISEHNRLYWYRQTLGQGPEFLTYFQNEAQLEKSRLLSDRFSAERPKGSFSTLEIQRTEQGDSAMYLCASSPGAGATLDKNIQYFGAGTRLSVL.

This clonotype was detected a few times. The chain has TRBV7-2 and TRBJ1-1; possibly TRBD1 for D (5 bases). Germline V gives CDR1 SGHTA, CDR2 FQGNSA. Trimming took off 5 bases at V and 4 bases at J, with 14 bases between the two ends. This CDR3 is built from 14 residues. The CDR3 region has the DNA TGTGCCAGCAGCAGCGACGGGGCTGGCACTGAAGCTTTCTTT. Translation gives CASSSDGAGTEAFF.

In this sample, this clonotype turned up a few times. The gene calls are TRBV10-2 and TRBJ1-2; 7 positions agree with TRBD1. The germline CDR1 and CDR2 sequences are WSHSY and SAAADI. This CDR3 comprises 17 residues. The ends lost 7 bases at V and 5 bases at J; junction bases unmatched: 19. The CDR3 loop is CASTWTGSGSAKYGYTF. The CDR3 nucleotides are TGCGCCAGCACCTGGACAGGCAGCGGTTCCGCCAAGTATGGCTACACCTTC.

This clonotype came up a few times. This chain links TRBV11-1 with TRBJ2-1, with 9 bases aligning to TRBD1. The CDR3 sequence is 16 residues long. Trimming at V came to 2 bases and at J to 2 bases, leaving 4 bases not matched to a gene. CDR1 is SGHAT and CDR2 is FQDESV in the germline V gene (reference sequence). The CDR3 sequence: CASSLWDRDPYNEQFF. DNA for the CDR3: TGTGCCAGCAGCTTATGGGACAGGGACCCCTACAATGAGCAGTTCTTC.

The J gene is TRBJ2-3, the V gene TRBV2; either TRBD1 or TRBD2 may supply D (6 bases each). The V and J ends lost 4 bases and 1 base respectively, with 12 bases between them. This CDR3 is built from 15 residues. The germline CDR1 and CDR2 sequences are SNHLY and FYNNEI. CDR3 in DNA: TGTGCCAGCAGTGGGGGGGCGGGGCGCACAGATACGCAGTATTTT. This translates into CASSGGAGRTDTQYF.

On this clonotype itself: A read error may be the cause here, since a much bigger clone is one base away. This rearrangement joins TRBV6-6 to TRBJ2-7, with a weak D call TRBD2 (6 bases). Trimming took off 2 bases at V and 3 bases at J, with 8 bases between the two ends. CDR1 and CDR2 from the germline V gene are MNHNY and SVGAGI (reference sequence). CDR3 size: 13 residues. In DNA, the CDR3 is TGTGCCAGCAGTTACGGGGGGTTCTACGAGCAGTACTTC. It encodes CASSYGGFYEQYF.

J is TRBJ2-1 and V is TRBV19; TRBD2 agrees at 9 bases. Germline V gives CDR1 LNHDA, CDR2 SQIVND (reference sequence). This CDR3 region has 15 residues. V shed 3 bases, J shed 4 bases, and the junction held 4 bases outside the gene matches. CDR3 DNA: TGTGCCAGTAGTATGGCGGGAGGGCCTTACAATGAGCAGTTCTTC. It encodes CASSMAGGPYNEQFF.

The chain couples TRBV14 to TRBJ2-1; 9 bases match TRBD2. The V gene's germline CDR1 is SGHDN and CDR2 FVKESK. The CDR3 contains 16 residues. V was pared by 4 bases and J by 9 bases, with 13 bases of the junction left unmatched. As DNA, the CDR3 is TGTGCCAGCAGCCCCCCCGGGGCTAGCGGGACAATTGAGCAGTTCTTC. This sequence encodes CASSPPGASGTIEQFF.

About this clonotype: Given a much more abundant clone one base away, this may be a read error. The J gene is TRBJ2-3, the V gene TRBV7-8; D is perhaps TRBD2 (5 bases). Germline CDR1 and CDR2: SGHVS and FQNEAQ. Trimming removed 2 bases from V and 4 bases from J, with 13 bases in between. This CDR3 is built from 15 residues. CDR3 in amino acids: CASSLRETKADTQYF. The DNA for the CDR3 is TGTGCCAGCAGCTTAAGGGAGACAAAGGCAGATACGCAGTATTTT.

This clonotype was detected a few times. V gene TRBV3-1 combines with J gene TRBJ2-7, with 8 bases aligning to TRBD2. Germline assignment: CDR1 LGHDT and CDR2 YNNKEL (reference sequence). The V gene end was trimmed by 4 bases and the J gene end by 3 bases; junction bases not matched to a gene: 11. This CDR3 has 16 residues. The CDR3 reads CASSPTLAGTGYEQYF. The CDR3 DNA reads as TGTGCCAGCAGCCCTACTTTAGCGGGGACTGGCTACGAGCAGTACTTC.

The chain has TRBV7-9 and TRBJ2-7; D might be TRBD1 (6 bases). V lost 3 bases, J lost 3 bases, and 12 bases lay in between. The CDR3 consists of 14 residues. The germline CDR1 and CDR2 sequences are SEHNR and FQNEAQ (reference sequence). CDR3 amino acids: CASSFLGGIYEQYF. As DNA, the CDR3 is TGTGCCAGCAGCTTTTTAGGGGGTATCTACGAGCAGTACTTC.

This clonotype appeared once. The chain links TRBV20-1 to TRBJ1-4; 12 bases agree with TRBD1. Germline V CDR1 and CDR2: DFQATT, SNEGSKA (reference sequence). V shed 3 bases and J 10 bases; nucleotides not matched to a gene: 6. This CDR3 comprises 14 residues. As DNA, the CDR3 is TGCAGTGCTAGGGGACAGGGGGCTCATGGAAAACTGTTTTTT. Its protein is CSARGQGAHGKLFF.

The chain employs TRBV3-1 and TRBJ2-7, with 11 bases aligning to TRBD2. V lost 1 base and J lost 9; bases outside the gene matches: 8. Germline V gene sequence: CDR1 LGHDT, CDR2 YNNKEL (reference sequence). This CDR3 has 15 amino acids. The CDR3 reads CASSQATSGGWGQYF. In nucleotides, the CDR3 is TGTGCCAGCAGCCAAGCTACTAGCGGGGGTTGGGGGCAGTACTTC.

This rearrangement joins TRBV29-1 to TRBJ2-7, with 9 bases matching TRBD1. Unmatched junction bases numbered 13, after V lost 6 bases and J lost 7 bases. The CDR3 consists of 14 residues. In germline, CDR1 is SQVTM, CDR2 ANQGSEA. In nucleotides, the CDR3 is TGCAGCGTACACGTAGGGACAGGGTTCAATGAGCAGTACTTC. Translation: CSVHVGTGFNEQYF.

This clonotype has more than one count but fewer than ten. The chain couples TRBV28 to TRBJ2-5, with D tentatively TRBD2 (5 bases). V lost 1 base to trimming and J lost 13 bases, with 13 bases between them. There are 12 residues in the CDR3. The V gene's germline CDR1 is MDHEN and CDR2 SYDVKM. DNA for the CDR3: TGTGCCAGCAGTTTATCTATCGGGGTCGTGTACTTC. Its translation: CASSLSIGVVYF. Variable domain in full (rest from reference TRBV28 and TRBJ2-5): DVKVTQSSRYLVKRTGEKVFLECVQDMDHENMFWYRQDPGLGLRLIYFSYDVKMKEKGDIPEGYSVSREKKERFSLILESASTNQTSMYLCASSLSIGVVYFGPGTRLLVL.

The rearrangement joins TRBV5-6 to TRBJ2-3; D is unclear. CDR3 length: 15 residues. Between the trimmed V and J ends, which lost 0 bases and 1 base, there was a span of 9 bases. CDR1 and CDR2 from the germline V gene are SGHDT and YYEEEE. CDR3 in amino acids: CASSLARSGTDTQYF. The DNA of the CDR3 is TGTGCCAGCAGCTTGGCCAGGAGCGGCACAGATACGCAGTATTTT.

This clonotype has more than one count but fewer than ten. The chain uses TRBV20-1 and TRBJ2-1; D call uncertain. The CDR3 loop spans 14 amino acids. In germline, CDR1 is DFQATT, CDR2 SNEGSKA (reference sequence). V was clipped by 6 bases and J by 5 bases, with 17 bases between them. The CDR3 reads CSALVWSAHNEQFF. In DNA, the CDR3 is TGCAGTGCCCTGGTGTGGAGTGCGCACAATGAGCAGTTCTTC.

The gene calls are TRBV5-6 and TRBJ2-1; 10 positions agree with TRBD2. The length of the CDR3 is 15 residues. The germline CDR1 and CDR2 sequences are SGHDT and YYEEEE. The ends lost 1 base at V and 10 bases at J; junction bases unmatched: 8. CDR3 region: CASSLSLAGVLEQFF. CDR3 sequence (DNA): TGTGCCAGCAGCTTGAGCCTAGCGGGAGTTTTAGAGCAGTTCTTC.

The J gene is TRBJ1-6, the V gene TRBV6-5; a possible D gene is TRBD1 (6 bases). Germline loops: CDR1 MNHEY, CDR2 SVGAGI. Trimming took off 4 bases at V and 0 bases at J, with 16 bases between the two ends. This CDR3 has 18 residues. CDR3 coding DNA: TGTGCCAGCAGTTTAAGTAACAGGGTGGCCTCCTATAATTCACCCCTCCACTTT. It is translated as CASSLSNRVASYNSPLHF.